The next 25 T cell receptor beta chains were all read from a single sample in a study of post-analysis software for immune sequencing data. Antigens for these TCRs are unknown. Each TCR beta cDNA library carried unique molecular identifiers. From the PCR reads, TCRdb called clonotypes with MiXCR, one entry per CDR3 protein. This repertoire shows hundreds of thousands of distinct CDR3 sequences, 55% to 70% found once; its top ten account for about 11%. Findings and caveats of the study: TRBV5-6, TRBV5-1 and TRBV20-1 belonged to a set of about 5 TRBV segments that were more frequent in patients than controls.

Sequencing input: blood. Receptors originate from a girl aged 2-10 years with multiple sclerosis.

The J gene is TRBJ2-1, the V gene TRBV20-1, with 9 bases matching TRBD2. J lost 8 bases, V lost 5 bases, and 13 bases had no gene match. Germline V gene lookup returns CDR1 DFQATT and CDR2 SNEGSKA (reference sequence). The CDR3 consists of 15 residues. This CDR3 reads CSADSSGVNLDEQFF. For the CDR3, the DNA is TGCAGTGCTGATTCTAGCGGGGTAAACTTGGATGAGCAGTTCTTC.

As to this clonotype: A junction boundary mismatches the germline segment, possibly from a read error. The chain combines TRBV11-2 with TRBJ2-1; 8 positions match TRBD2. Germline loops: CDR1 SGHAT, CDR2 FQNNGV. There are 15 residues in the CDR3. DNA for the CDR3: TGTGCCGGCAGCTTAACTAGCGGCTCCTACAATGAGCAGTTCTTC. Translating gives CAGSLTSGSYNEQFF.

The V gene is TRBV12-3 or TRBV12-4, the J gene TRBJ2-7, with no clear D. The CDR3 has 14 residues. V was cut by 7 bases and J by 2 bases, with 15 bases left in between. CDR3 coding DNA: TGTGCCAGCACCAGTCGGGCAGACCCCTACGAGCAGTACTTC. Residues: CASTSRADPYEQYF.

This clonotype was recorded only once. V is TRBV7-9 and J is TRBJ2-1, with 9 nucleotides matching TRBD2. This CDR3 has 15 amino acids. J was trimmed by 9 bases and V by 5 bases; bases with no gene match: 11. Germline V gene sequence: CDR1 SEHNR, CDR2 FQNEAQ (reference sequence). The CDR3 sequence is CASSPTGSGGLEQFF. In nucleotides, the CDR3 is TGTGCCAGCAGCCCTACCGGTAGCGGGGGACTTGAGCAGTTCTTC.

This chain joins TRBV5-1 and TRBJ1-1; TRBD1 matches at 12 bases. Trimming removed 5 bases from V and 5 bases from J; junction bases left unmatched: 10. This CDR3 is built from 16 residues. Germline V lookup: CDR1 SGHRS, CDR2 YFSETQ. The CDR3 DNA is TGCGCCAGCAGGGCCGGGACAGGGGGCTTGGGTACTGAAGCTTTCTTT. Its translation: CASRAGTGGLGTEAFF.

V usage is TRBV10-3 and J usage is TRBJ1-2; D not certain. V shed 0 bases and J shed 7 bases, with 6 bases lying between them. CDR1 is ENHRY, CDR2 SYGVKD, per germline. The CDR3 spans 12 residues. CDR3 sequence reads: CAISESYTGYTF. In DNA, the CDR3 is TGTGCCATCAGTGAGTCTTACACTGGCTACACCTTC.

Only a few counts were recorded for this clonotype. This CDR3 is CASSLGGLDTQYF. The CDR3 bases are TGTGCCAGCAGCTTAGGGGGCCTAGACACCCAGTACTTC. The J gene is TRBJ2-5, the V gene TRBV7-8, with D possibly being TRBD1 (5 bases). CDR3 length: 13 amino acids. Germline CDR1 reads SGHVS; CDR2 reads FQNEAQ. Between the trimmed V and J ends, which lost 1 base and 8 bases, there was a span of 11 bases.

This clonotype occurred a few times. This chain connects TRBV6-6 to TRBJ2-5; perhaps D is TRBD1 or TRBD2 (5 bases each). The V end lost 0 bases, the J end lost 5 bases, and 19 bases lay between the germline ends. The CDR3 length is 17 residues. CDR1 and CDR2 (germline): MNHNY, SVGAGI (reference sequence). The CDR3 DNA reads TGTGCCAGCAGTTACTCCCCTCAAGGGGTCTGGGGGGAGACCCAGTACTTC. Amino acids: CASSYSPQGVWGETQYF.

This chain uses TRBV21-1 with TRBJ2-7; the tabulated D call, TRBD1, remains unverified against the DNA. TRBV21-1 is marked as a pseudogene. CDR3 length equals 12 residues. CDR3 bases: TGTGCCAGTAGGACAGGGACCTACGAGCAGTACTTC. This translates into CASRTGTYEQYF.

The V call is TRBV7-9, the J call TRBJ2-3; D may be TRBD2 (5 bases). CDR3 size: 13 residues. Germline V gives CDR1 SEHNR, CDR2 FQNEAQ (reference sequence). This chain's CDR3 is CAAQRISTDTQYF. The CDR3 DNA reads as TGTGCAGCCCAGCGGATTAGCACAGATACGCAGTATTTT.

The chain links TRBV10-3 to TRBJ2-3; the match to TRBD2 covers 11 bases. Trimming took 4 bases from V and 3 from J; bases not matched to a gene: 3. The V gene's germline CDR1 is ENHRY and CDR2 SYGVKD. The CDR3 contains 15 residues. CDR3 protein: CAISVAGGVTDTQYF. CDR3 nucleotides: TGTGCCATCAGTGTAGCGGGAGGGGTTACAGATACGCAGTATTTT.

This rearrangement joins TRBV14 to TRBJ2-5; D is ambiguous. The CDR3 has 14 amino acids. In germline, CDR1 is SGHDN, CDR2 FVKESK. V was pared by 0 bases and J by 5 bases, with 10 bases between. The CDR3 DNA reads TGTGCCAGCAGCCAAGAAGGAGCACGCGAGACCCAGTACTTC. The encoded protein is CASSQEGARETQYF.

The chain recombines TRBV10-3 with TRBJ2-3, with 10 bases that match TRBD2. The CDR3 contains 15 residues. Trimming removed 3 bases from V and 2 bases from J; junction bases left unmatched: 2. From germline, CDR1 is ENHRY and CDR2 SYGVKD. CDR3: CAISDSGGPTDTQYF. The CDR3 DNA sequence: TGTGCCATCAGTGATAGCGGGGGGCCCACAGATACGCAGTATTTT.

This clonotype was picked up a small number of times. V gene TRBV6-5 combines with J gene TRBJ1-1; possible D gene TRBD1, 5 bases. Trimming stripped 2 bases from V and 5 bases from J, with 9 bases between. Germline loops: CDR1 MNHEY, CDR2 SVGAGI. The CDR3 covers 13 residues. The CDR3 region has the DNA TGTGCCAGCAGTTACGGGGGTCTTACTGAAGCTTTCTTT. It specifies CASSYGGLTEAFF.

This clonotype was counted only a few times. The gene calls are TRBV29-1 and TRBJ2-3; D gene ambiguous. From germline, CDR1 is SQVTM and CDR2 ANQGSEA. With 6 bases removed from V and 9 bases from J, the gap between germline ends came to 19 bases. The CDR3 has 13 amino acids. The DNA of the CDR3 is TGCAGCGTCTTGGACGAGTTGAGATGGACGCAGTATTTT. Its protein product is CSVLDELRWTQYF.

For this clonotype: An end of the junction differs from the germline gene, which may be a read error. The CDR3, as DNA: TGTGCCATCAGTGAGTCCCCGGGGGCGGTCCCCGCAGAGACCCGGTACTTC. Translated: CAISESPGAVPAETRYF. The V call is TRBV10-3, the J call TRBJ2-5; D assignment may be TRBD1 or TRBD2 (6 bases each). Germline lookup yields CDR1 ENHRY and CDR2 SYGVKD. This CDR3 is built from 17 residues.

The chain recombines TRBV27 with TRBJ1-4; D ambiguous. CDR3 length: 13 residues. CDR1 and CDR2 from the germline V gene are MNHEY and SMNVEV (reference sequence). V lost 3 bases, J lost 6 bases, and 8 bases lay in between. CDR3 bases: TGTGCCAGCAGTTTGGCCGGCTATGAAAAACTGTTTTTT. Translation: CASSLAGYEKLFF.

This CDR3 reads CASSVTSDSYNEQFF. The CDR3 bases are TGTGCCAGCAGCGTCACTAGCGATTCCTACAATGAGCAGTTCTTC. This sequence joins TRBV9 and TRBJ2-1, with 7 bases aligning to TRBD2. The CDR3 has 15 amino acids. The germline V gene has CDR1 SGDLS and CDR2 YYNGEE. J was trimmed by 1 base and V by 2 bases; bases with no gene match: 3.

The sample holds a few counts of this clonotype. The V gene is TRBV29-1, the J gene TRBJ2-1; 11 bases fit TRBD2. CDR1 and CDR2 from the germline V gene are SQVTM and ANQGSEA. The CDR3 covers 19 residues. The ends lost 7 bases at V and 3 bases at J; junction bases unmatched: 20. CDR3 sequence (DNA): TGCAGCGCCTATGGGGCTAGCGGGAGGCGATTGGTACTCTACAATGAGCAGTTCTTC. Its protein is CSAYGASGRRLVLYNEQFF.

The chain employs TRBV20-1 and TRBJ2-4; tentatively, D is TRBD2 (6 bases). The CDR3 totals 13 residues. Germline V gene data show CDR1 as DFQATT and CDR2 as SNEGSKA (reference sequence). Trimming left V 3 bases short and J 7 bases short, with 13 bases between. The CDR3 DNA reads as TGCAGTGCTAGCGGCGGGGCGGACAACATTCAGTACTTC. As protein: CSASGGADNIQYF.

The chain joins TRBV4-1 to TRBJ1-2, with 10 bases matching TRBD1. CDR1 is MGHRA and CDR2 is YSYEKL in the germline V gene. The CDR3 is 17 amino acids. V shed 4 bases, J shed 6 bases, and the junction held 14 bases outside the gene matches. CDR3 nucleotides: TGCGCCAGCAGCCGAATAAATCTCGGACAGGGGGGAGATGGCTACACCTTC. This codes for CASSRINLGQGGDGYTF.

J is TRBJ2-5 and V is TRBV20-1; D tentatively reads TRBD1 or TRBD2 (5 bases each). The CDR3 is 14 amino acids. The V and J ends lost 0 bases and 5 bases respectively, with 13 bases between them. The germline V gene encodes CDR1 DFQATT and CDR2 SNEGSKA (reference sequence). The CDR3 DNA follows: TGCAGTGCTAGAGATCGAGGGGCCGAGGAGACCCAGTACTTC. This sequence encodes CSARDRGAEETQYF.

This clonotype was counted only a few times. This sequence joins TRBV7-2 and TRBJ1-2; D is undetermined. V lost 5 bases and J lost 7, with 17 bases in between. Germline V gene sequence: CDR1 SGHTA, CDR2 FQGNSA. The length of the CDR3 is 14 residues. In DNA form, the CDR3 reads TGTGCCAGCAGCCCCTGGGAGGGCGGGCTTGGCTACACCTTC. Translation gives CASSPWEGGLGYTF.

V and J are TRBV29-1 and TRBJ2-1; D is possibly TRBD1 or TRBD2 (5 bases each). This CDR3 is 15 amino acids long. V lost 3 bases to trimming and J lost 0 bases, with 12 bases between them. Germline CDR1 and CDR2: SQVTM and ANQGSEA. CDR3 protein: CSVDRGESSYNEQFF. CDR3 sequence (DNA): TGCAGCGTTGACCGAGGGGAGAGCTCCTACAATGAGCAGTTCTTC.

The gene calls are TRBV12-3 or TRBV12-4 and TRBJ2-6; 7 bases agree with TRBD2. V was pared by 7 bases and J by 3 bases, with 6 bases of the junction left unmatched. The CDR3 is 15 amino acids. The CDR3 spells CASILGGYGANVLTF. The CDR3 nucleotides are TGTGCCAGCATCCTCGGGGGGTATGGGGCCAACGTCCTGACTTTC.